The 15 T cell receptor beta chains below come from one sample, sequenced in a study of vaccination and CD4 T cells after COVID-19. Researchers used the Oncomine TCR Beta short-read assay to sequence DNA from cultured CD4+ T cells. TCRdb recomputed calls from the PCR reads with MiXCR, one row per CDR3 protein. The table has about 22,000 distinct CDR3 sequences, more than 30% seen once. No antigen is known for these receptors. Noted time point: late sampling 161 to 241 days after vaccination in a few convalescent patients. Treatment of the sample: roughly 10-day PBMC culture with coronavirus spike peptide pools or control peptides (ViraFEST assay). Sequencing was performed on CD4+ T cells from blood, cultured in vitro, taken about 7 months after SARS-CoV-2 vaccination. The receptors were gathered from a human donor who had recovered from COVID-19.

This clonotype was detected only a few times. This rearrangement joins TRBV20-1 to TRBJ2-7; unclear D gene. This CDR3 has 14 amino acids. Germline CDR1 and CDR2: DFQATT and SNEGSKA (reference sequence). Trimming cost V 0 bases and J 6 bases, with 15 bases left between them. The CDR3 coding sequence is TGCAGTGCTAGAGATGGTGCCCGATCGGGCGAGCAGTACTTC. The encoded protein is CSARDGARSGEQYF.

The CDR3 is CTSSHLCGVYSYEQYF. Written as DNA, the CDR3 is TGCACCAGCAGCCATCTTTGCGGGGTATACTCCTACGAGCAGTACTTC. The gene calls are TRBV1 and TRBJ2-7; the table's D gene call, TRBD2, was not cross checked with the DNA. TRBV1 is given as a pseudogene. The CDR3 is 16 amino acids.

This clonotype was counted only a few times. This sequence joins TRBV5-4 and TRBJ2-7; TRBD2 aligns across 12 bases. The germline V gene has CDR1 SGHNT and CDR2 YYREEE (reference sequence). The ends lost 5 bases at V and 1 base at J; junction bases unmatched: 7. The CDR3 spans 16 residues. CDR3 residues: CASSTSGRRSSYEQYF. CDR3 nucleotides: TGTGCCAGCAGTACTAGCGGGAGGAGGTCGTCCTACGAGCAGTACTTC.

CDR3 sequence reads: CATSRSGVGEQYF. In DNA form, the CDR3 reads TGTGCCACCAGCCGTTCAGGGGTAGGCGAGCAGTACTTC. The chain is built from TRBV24-1 and TRBJ2-7; the D gene is possibly TRBD1 (6 bases). Germline V gene data show CDR1 as KGHDR and CDR2 as SFDVKD. This CDR3 has 13 amino acids. Between the trimmed V and J ends, which lost 7 bases and 6 bases, there was a span of 15 bases.

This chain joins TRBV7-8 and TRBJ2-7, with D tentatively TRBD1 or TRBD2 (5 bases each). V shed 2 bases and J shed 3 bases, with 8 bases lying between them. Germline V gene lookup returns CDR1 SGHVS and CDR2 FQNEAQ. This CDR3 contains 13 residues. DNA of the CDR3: TGTGCCAGCAGCTTACGGGGCAGCTACGAGCAGTACTTC. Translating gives CASSLRGSYEQYF.

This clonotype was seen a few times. DNA for the CDR3: TGCAGTGCTGCCAAGACAGGGGGCGCAGCAGATACGCAGTATTTT. Its translation is CSAAKTGGAADTQYF. The chain has TRBV20-1 and TRBJ2-3; 10 bases align to TRBD1. V was pared by 5 bases and J by 4 bases, with 9 bases of the junction left unmatched. This CDR3 has 15 amino acids. The germline V gene encodes CDR1 DFQATT and CDR2 SNEGSKA (reference sequence).

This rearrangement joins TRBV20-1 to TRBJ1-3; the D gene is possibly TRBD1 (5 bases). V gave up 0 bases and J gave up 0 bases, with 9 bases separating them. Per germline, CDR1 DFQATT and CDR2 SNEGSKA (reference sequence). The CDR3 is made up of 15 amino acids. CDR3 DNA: TGCAGTGCTAGAGAGGGGCAGCTCTCTGGAAACACCATATATTTT. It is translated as CSAREGQLSGNTIYF.

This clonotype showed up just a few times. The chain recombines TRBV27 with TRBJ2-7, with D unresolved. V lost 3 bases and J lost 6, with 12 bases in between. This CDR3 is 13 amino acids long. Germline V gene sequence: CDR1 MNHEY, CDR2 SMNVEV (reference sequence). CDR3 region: CASSFGVGSEQYF. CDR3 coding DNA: TGTGCCAGCAGTTTTGGGGTAGGGTCCGAGCAGTACTTC.

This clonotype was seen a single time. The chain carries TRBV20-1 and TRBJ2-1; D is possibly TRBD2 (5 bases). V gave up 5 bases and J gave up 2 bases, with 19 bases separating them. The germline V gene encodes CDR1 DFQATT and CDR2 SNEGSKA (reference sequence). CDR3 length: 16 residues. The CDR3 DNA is TGCAGTGCTCCAAACACTAGGGCCCTTACCTACAATGAGCAGTTCTTC. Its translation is CSAPNTRALTYNEQFF.

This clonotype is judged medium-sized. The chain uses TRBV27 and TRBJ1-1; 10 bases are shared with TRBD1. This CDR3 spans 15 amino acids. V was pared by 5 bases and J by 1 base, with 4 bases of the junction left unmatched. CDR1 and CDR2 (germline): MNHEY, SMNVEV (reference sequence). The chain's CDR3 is CASSPRQGANTEAFF. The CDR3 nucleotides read TGTGCCAGCAGTCCCCGACAGGGGGCGAACACTGAAGCTTTCTTT.

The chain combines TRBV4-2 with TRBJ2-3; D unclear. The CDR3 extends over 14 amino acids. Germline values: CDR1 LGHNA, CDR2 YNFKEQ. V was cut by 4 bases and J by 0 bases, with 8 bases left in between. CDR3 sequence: CASSRAGSTDTQYF. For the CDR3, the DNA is TGTGCCAGCAGCCGAGCCGGAAGCACAGATACGCAGTATTTT.

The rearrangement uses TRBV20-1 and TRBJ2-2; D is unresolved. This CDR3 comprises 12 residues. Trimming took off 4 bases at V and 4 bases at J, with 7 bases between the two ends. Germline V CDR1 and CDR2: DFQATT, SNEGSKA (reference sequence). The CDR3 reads CSATTPTGELFF. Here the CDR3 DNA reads TGCAGTGCTACTACACCCACCGGGGAGCTGTTTTTT.

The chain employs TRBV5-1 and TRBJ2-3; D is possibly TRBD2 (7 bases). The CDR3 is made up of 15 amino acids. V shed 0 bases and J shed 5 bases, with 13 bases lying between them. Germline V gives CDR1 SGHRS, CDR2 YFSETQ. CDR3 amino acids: CASSLAMGGQDTQYF. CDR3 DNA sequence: TGCGCCAGCAGCTTGGCCATGGGGGGGCAAGATACGCAGTATTTT.

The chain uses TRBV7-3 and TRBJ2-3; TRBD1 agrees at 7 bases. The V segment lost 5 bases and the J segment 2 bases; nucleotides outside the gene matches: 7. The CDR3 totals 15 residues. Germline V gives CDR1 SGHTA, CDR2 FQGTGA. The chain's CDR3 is CASSTRQGDTDTQYF. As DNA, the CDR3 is TGTGCCAGCAGCACTCGACAGGGTGACACAGATACGCAGTATTTT.

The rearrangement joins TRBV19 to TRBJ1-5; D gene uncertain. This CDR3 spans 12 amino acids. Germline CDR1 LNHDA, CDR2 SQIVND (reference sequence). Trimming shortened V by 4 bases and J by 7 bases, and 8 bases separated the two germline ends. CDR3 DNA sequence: TGTGCCAGTAGTAAGCAGCGGCAGCCCCAGCATTTT. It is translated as CASSKQRQPQHF. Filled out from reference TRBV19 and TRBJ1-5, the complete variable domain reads DGGITQSPKYLFRKEGQNVTLSCEQNLNHDAMYWYRQDPGQGLRLIYYSQIVNDFQKGDIAEGYSVSREKKESFPLTVTSAQKNPTAFYLCASSKQRQPQHFGDGTRLSIL.